These T cell receptor beta chains were read from a single sample in a study of tissue T cells after allogeneic stem cell transplantation. Assay: immunoSEQ multiplex PCR; the TCRdb copy retains only in-frame clones and omits some. Here the sample spans over a thousand clones, around 70% being singletons. The sample here was skin, taken at autopsy. All receptors come from a male patient of 60 years or more with steroid-refractory graft-versus-host disease after an allogeneic stem cell transplant. The graft donor may be the source of some T cells. Both conserved end residues are part of each CDR3. D genes are given only for firm matches. The size entry is marked missing in some rows and otherwise reads once, few, many or a size class.

d_call j_call v_call clone_size cdr3_aa cdr3_nt
TRBD1 TRBJ2-1 TRBV19 - CASRLGTGFYNEQFF TGTGCCAGTAGGTTGGGGACAGGGTTCTACAATGAGCAGTTCTTC
- TRBJ2-1 TRBV27 - CASNDLSGLGNEQFF TGTGCCAGCAACGACCTCTCTGGGTTGGGTAATGAGCAGTTCTTC
- TRBJ1-2 TRBV9 hyperexpanded CASSVGEGHYTF TGTGCCAGCAGCGTAGGAGAGGGACACTACACCTTC
- TRBJ2-2 TRBV6-2/TRBV6-3 - CASSYPGELFF TGTGCCAGCAGTTACCCAGGGGAGCTGTTTTTT
TRBD1 TRBJ1-2 TRBV2 few CASSEGGVGYTF TGTGCCAGCAGCGAAGGGGGCGTTGGCTACACCTTC
- TRBJ1-2 TRBV6-5 few CATQGRANYGYTF TGTGCCACCCAGGGCAGGGCCAACTATGGCTACACCTTC
- TRBJ1-6 TRBV18 - CASSPQNNSPLHF TGTGCCAGCTCACCACAGAATAATTCACCCCTCCACTTT
TRBD1 TRBJ1-1 TRBV2 few CASSEAKTGRAFF TGTGCCAGCAGTGAAGCGAAGACAGGGAGGGCTTTCTTT
- TRBJ2-5 TRBV21-1 - CASDRQGGVPETQYF TGTGCCAGCGACAGACAGGGAGGGGTCCCAGAGACCCAGTACTTC
- TRBJ1-1 TRBV25-1 - CASSEYRGGSTEAFF TGTGCCAGCAGTGAATACCGGGGGGGTTCTACTGAAGCTTTCTTT
- TRBJ2-2 TRBV20-1 - CSASRADTGELFF TGCAGTGCTAGTCGGGCTGATACCGGGGAGCTGTTTTTT
- TRBJ1-2 TRBV9 large CASSVDPSYGYTF TGTGCCAGCAGCGTTGACCCCTCCTATGGCTACACCTTC
- TRBJ2-7 TRBV7-2 - CASSLATIYEQYF TGTGCCAGCAGCTTAGCCACCATCTACGAGCAGTACTTC
- TRBJ1-6 TRBV3-1/TRBV3-2 - CASSPRSSYNSPLHF TGTGCCAGCAGCCCCCGAAGCTCCTATAATTCACCCCTCCACTTT
- TRBJ1-6 TRBV6-5 - CASSPRGGLSLHF TGTGCCAGCAGCCCCAGGGGAGGGCTCTCCCTCCACTTT
- TRBJ1-5 TRBV19 - CASSQGPGWAQPQHF TGTGCCAGTAGTCAGGGACCGGGATGGGCTCAGCCCCAGCATTTT
TRBD2 TRBJ2-2 TRBV5-6 - CASSGPGTRTHFTGELFF TGTGCCAGCAGCGGTCCCGGGACTAGGACACATTTCACCGGGGAGCTGTTTTTT
- TRBJ1-2 TRBV3-1/TRBV3-2 - CASSQGWGYGYTF TGTGCCAGCAGCCAAGGGTGGGGCTATGGCTACACCTTC
- TRBJ2-3 TRBV19 - CASRRRLGLTGRTDTQYF TGTGCCAGTAGGCGCCGGCTGGGTCTGACAGGACGCACAGATACGCAGTATTTT
- TRBJ1-3 TRBV3-1/TRBV3-2 - CASSQDGGLWNTIYF TGTGCCAGCAGCCAAGACGGTGGCCTATGGAACACCATATATTTT
- TRBJ2-5 TRBV7-8 - CASSQTGTPQETQYF TGTGCCAGCAGCCAGACCGGGACGCCACAAGAGACCCAGTACTTC
- TRBJ1-4 TRBV6-6 - CASSYREGEDNEKLFF TGTGCCAGCAGTTACCGAGAGGGTGAAGATAATGAAAAACTGTTTTTT
TRBD1 TRBJ2-1 TRBV7-2 - CASSGRDREQFF TGTGCCAGCAGCGGTCGGGACAGAGAGCAGTTCTTC
- TRBJ1-1 TRBV10-3 - CAISDGGLPEAFF TGTGCCATCAGTGACGGAGGTCTCCCTGAAGCTTTCTTT
- TRBJ2-7 TRBV7-2 - CASTGGWAGVYEQYF TGTGCCAGCACTGGCGGGTGGGCAGGGGTCTACGAGCAGTACTTC
- TRBJ1-1 TRBV27 - CASSLNRGGLYEAFF TGTGCCAGCAGTTTAAATCGGGGAGGACTGTATGAAGCTTTCTTT
- TRBJ2-6 TRBV7-8 - CASSLRGAGANVLTF TGTGCCAGCAGCTTAAGGGGGGCTGGGGCCAACGTCCTGACTTTC
- TRBJ2-3 TRBV5-1 - CASSPPERTDTQYF TGCGCCAGCAGCCCGCCGGAACGCACAGATACGCAGTATTTT
- TRBJ2-2 TRBV15 - CATSRAGTGELFF TGTGCCACCAGCAGAGCAGGGACCGGGGAGCTGTTTTTT
TRBD2 TRBJ2-1 TRBV24-1 once CATSGGGGPHEQFF TGTGCCACCAGTGGTGGCGGGGGGCCCCATGAGCAGTTCTTC
TRBD1 TRBJ1-6 TRBV18 few CASSRSFGQGVYNSPLHF TGTGCCAGCTCACGCTCGTTCGGACAGGGGGTTTATAATTCACCCCTCCACTTT
- TRBJ1-2 TRBV7-9 once CASSLGSGGTAGYTF TGTGCCAGCAGCTTAGGATCGGGCGGAACAGCCGGCTACACCTTC
- TRBJ1-2 TRBV4-3 - CASSQGRGYGYTF TGCGCCAGCAGCCAAGGCAGGGGCTATGGCTACACCTTC
TRBD1 TRBJ1-1 TRBV5-4 - CASSPSLQGVSTEAFF TGTGCCAGCAGCCCTTCTCTACAGGGGGTCTCCACTGAAGCTTTCTTT
- TRBJ2-3 TRBV5-6 - CASSPFWVDTQYF TGTGCCAGCAGCCCTTTTTGGGTAGATACGCAGTATTTT
- TRBJ2-2 TRBV7-9 once CASRHGQLTNTGELFF TGTGCCAGCAGACATGGACAGCTCACAAACACCGGGGAGCTGTTTTTT
- TRBJ1-2 TRBV5-4 - CATAKTGIYGYTF TGTGCCACCGCCAAGACAGGTATCTATGGCTACACCTTC
- TRBJ2-7 TRBV6-5 few CASSYRRGQNEQYF TGTGCCAGCAGTTACCGGAGGGGGCAGAACGAGCAGTACTTC
- TRBJ1-3 TRBV6-5 - CASSYRRPSSGNTIYF TGTGCCAGCAGTTACCGGCGACCCAGCTCTGGAAACACCATATATTTT
TRBD2 TRBJ2-3 TRBV7-2 - CASSLLALAGVRTDTQYF TGTGCCAGCAGCTTACTAGCGCTAGCGGGGGTTCGCACAGATACGCAGTATTTT
- TRBJ2-7 TRBV6-5 - CASTRGAINEQYF TGTGCCAGCACCCGGGGGGCAATCAACGAGCAGTACTTC
- TRBJ2-2 TRBV13 - CASSSPLRQITGELFF TGTGCCAGCAGCTCCCCTTTACGACAGATCACCGGGGAGCTGTTTTTT
- TRBJ1-4 TRBV7-2 - CASSFPPGGVIGEKLFF TGTGCCAGCAGCTTCCCCCCCGGCGGGGTCATAGGGGAAAAACTGTTTTTT
- TRBJ2-7 TRBV19 - CASSIRQGGYEQYF TGTGCCAGTAGTATTCGGCAGGGCGGTTACGAGCAGTACTTC
- TRBJ2-7 TRBV18 - CASSRTDGYEQYF TGTGCCAGCTCACGCACGGACGGCTACGAGCAGTACTTC
- TRBJ2-1 TRBV6-5 - CASSYGRGDDEQFF TGTGCCAGCAGTTACGGACGGGGCGACGATGAGCAGTTCTTC
TRBD2 TRBJ2-3 TRBV6-5 - CASSLAGGRADTQYF TGTGCCAGCAGTCTAGCGGGGGGGCGGGCAGATACGCAGTATTTT
- TRBJ1-3 TRBV9 large CASSPRSLGGNTIYF TGTGCCAGCAGCCCCCGGAGCCTGGGGGGAAACACCATATATTTT
- TRBJ1-5 TRBV7-9 - CASSLDGNQPQHF TGTGCCAGCAGCCTGGACGGGAATCAGCCCCAGCATTTT
- TRBJ2-1 TRBV4-2 few CASSHSDNEQFF TGTGCCAGCAGCCACTCCGACAATGAGCAGTTCTTC
- TRBJ1-4 TRBV15 few CATSRDWNEKLFF TGTGCCACCAGCAGAGATTGGAATGAAAAACTGTTTTTT
- TRBJ2-2 TRBV18 - CASSPGARARSDTGELFF TGTGCCAGCTCACCTGGGGCCCGGGCCCGTTCTGACACCGGGGAGCTGTTTTTT
- TRBJ2-5 TRBV4-2 - CASSQAGGGQWYQETQYF TGTGCCAGCAGCCAAGCTGGGGGGGGGCAATGGTACCAAGAGACCCAGTACTTC
- TRBJ1-5 TRBV27 few CASSSSRDIYSNQPQHF TGTGCCAGCAGTTCGTCCCGGGACATTTATAGCAATCAGCCCCAGCATTTT
- TRBJ1-6 TRBV7-9 - CASSTQGHNSPLHF TGTGCCAGCAGCACTCAGGGCCATAATTCACCCCTCCACTTT
- TRBJ1-4 TRBV27 - CASSSGQVEKLFF TGTGCCAGCAGTTCCGGACAAGTAGAAAAACTGTTTTTT
TRBD2 TRBJ2-7 TRBV5-1 - CASSPSPLAGGSNEQYF TGCGCCAGCAGCCCCAGCCCTTTAGCGGGGGGGTCGAACGAGCAGTACTTC
TRBD2 TRBJ2-1 TRBV11-3 - CASSLSGGTYNEQFF TGTGCCAGCAGCTTAAGCGGGGGAACCTACAATGAGCAGTTCTTC
- TRBJ2-7 TRBV5-1 - CASSSDGYEQYF TGCGCCAGCAGCTCTGACGGCTACGAGCAGTACTTC